The source of this T cell receptor (beta chain) is a study of CXCR3-negative and CXCR3-positive naive CD8 T cells. Study-wide points: Comparison of naive subsets found surface CD5 to be comparable, and TCR strength was inferred on the basis of TRB CDR3 properties. TRBV-TRBJ usage was alike in naive CXCR3-negative and CXCR3-positive cells but differed in memory cells. Comparison of naive cells showed more hydrophobic TRB CDR3s in CXCR3-positive than in CXCR3-negative naive cells. Naive subsets were similarly diverse, while memory CD8+ repertoires were much less diverse.

CD45RO-CCR7+CD27+CD95- marked naive CD8+ T cells. CDR1 and CDR2 (germline): SGHDN, FVKESK. The CDR3 covers 12 residues. Researchers prepared the TRB cDNA libraries using 5' RACE with UMI labels. TCRdb processed the 5' RACE reads again and assigns one entry to each CDR3 protein, with no DNA. This sample's table reports roughly 120,000 distinct CDR3 sequences. Details on this clonotype: Its antigen is unidentified.

V gene TRBV14 combines with J gene TRBJ2-7. The sample was naive CXCR3+ CD8+ T cells from blood. Regarding subset: CD45RO-CCR7+CD27+CD95- naive CD8+ T cells expressing CXCR3 (TNR3+). The origin of this receptor is a human donor in good health. Some clones in this sample may be carry-over from other donors' samples. This chain's CDR3 is CASSHRTYEQYF.